This is a list of T cell receptor beta chains from one sample in a study of PD-L1 blockade in urothelial cancer. Clones were read by immunoSEQ multiplex PCR, and TCRdb kept only the in-frame ones, dropping some. The sample records about 90,000 clones, 83% being singletons. This specimen was PBMCs, taken around atezolizumab (anti-PD-L1) treatment. These receptors originate from a man in his 70s with urothelial cancer. Both conserved end residues are part of each CDR3. D genes are given only for firm matches. The size entry is marked missing in some rows and otherwise reads once, few, many or a size class.

>TRBJ1-2|once|.|TRBV7-8
TGTGCCAGCAGCACGACAGATAACTATGGCTACACCTTC
CASSTTDNYGYTF
>TRBJ2-7|once|TRBD1|TRBV20-1
TGCAGTGCACAGACAGGGTACGAGCAGTACTTC
CSAQTGYEQYF
>TRBJ2-5|.|TRBD1|TRBV6-1
TGTGCCAGCTACTCCGGGACAGGGGTTGAAGAGACCCAGTACTTC
CASYSGTGVEETQYF
>TRBJ2-3|.|TRBD2|TRBV5-1
TGCGCCAGCAGCCCAGCCGGGACTAGCGTCGCAGATACGCAGTATTTT
CASSPAGTSVADTQYF
>TRBJ2-4|once|.|TRBV7-9
TGTGCCAGCAGCTTAGGGGGGGACCGAATTGACACGTACTTC
CASSLGGDRIDTYF
>TRBJ1-5|once|TRBD1|TRBV6-6
TGTGCCAGCAGTTACGGAGAGACAGGGCCTCAGCCCCAGCATTTT
CASSYGETGPQPQHF
>TRBJ2-4|.|TRBD2|TRBV2
TGTGCCAGCATTCCGGGAGGTGGGACCCCAAACATTCAGTACTTC
CASIPGGGTPNIQYF
>TRBJ2-3|.|.|TRBV9
TGTGCCAGCAGCGTGAGGAGGGAATTTTCTAGCACAGATACGCAGTATTTT
CASSVRREFSSTDTQYF
>TRBJ2-4|.|TRBD1|TRBV5-1
TGCGCCAGCAGCTCGAGGGACAGGGGAGCCAAAAACATTCAGTACTTC
CASSSRDRGAKNIQYF
>TRBJ2-7|.|TRBD2|TRBV28
TGTGCCGCAGGACGAACTAGCGGGAGTTACGAGCAGTACTTC
CAAGRTSGSYEQYF
>TRBJ1-1|.|.|TRBV5-1
TGCGCCAGCAGCTTGGGGGTGGACAATAAAGCTTTCTTT
CASSLGVDNKAFF
>TRBJ1-1|.|TRBD1|TRBV29-1
TGCAGCGCCCTCCGGGACAGGGACGTGGCACGTGCTTTCTTT
CSALRDRDVARAFF
>TRBJ1-2|.|.|TRBV4-2
TGTGCCAGCAGCCAAAATAGCAGGACAGACCGACACTATGGCTACACCTTC
CASSQNSRTDRHYGYTF
>TRBJ1-4|.|.|TRBV4-1
TGCGCCAGCAGCCAAGGAGGGCGAAAACTGTTTTTT
CASSQGGRKLFF
>TRBJ1-2|.|.|TRBV5-6
TGTGCCAGCAGCTTGAGAGGACTAGGGGACTATGGCTACACCTTC
CASSLRGLGDYGYTF
>TRBJ2-7|once|.|TRBV5-1
TGCGCCAGCAGCTTGAGACAGAGCTACGAGCAGTACTTC
CASSLRQSYEQYF
>TRBJ1-6|.|TRBD1|TRBV7-8
TGTGCCAGCAGCTTAGTCACAGGGGGCGCGGACAATTCACCCCTCCACTTT
CASSLVTGGADNSPLHF
>TRBJ2-7|.|.|TRBV5-4
TGTGCCAGCAGCTTGGAAGGGACACCCTACGAGCAGTACTTC
CASSLEGTPYEQYF
>TRBJ2-7|.|TRBD2|TRBV9
TGTGCCAGCAGCGCCTCTAGCGGGGGGCCCGCCTACGAGCAGTACTTC
CASSASSGGPAYEQYF
>TRBJ1-2|.|TRBD1|TRBV7-2
TGTGCCAGCCTTGGACAGGGAGAATATGGCTACACCTTC
CASLGQGEYGYTF
>TRBJ1-4|.|TRBD1|TRBV6-5
TGTGCCAGCGGCCATCCTTCACAGGGGGATGAAAAACTGTTTTTT
CASGHPSQGDEKLFF
>TRBJ2-5|.|.|TRBV21-1
TGTGCCAGCAGCAAAACTGACCAGGGACTAGCCTCCGAGACCCAGTACTTC
CASSKTDQGLASETQYF
>TRBJ1-2|.|.|TRBV7-2
TGTGCCAGCAGCTTAGCGAGGGTTCAGGATGGCTACACCTTC
CASSLARVQDGYTF
>TRBJ2-6|.|TRBD1|TRBV7-2
TGTGCCAGCAGCCGGACAGGGGGGTCTGGGGCCAACGTCCTGACTTTC
CASSRTGGSGANVLTF
>TRBJ2-5|.|TRBD2|TRBV7-9
TGTGCCAGCAGCCCCCGACTAGCGGGGGAGCGGGAGACCCAGTACTTC
CASSPRLAGERETQYF
>TRBJ2-5|.|TRBD1|TRBV6-6
TGTGCCAGCAGCCCACCGGGACAGAGAGTAGAGACCCAGTACTTC
CASSPPGQRVETQYF
>TRBJ1-6|.|TRBD1|TRBV6-5
TGTGCCAGCAGTTACGGGACCGGGACAGGGCCTGGTCCCCTCCACTTT
CASSYGTGTGPGPLHF
>TRBJ2-2|.|.|TRBV6-5
TGTGCCAGCAGTTACAACCGGGAGTGGAAAGCCGGGGAGCTGTTTTTT
CASSYNREWKAGELFF
>TRBJ2-1|.|.|TRBV11-3
TGTGCCAGCAGCTTAGGGAGGAATAATGAGCAGTTCTTC
CASSLGRNNEQFF
>TRBJ2-7|.|.|TRBV7-9
TGTGCCAGCAGCTCTGAGCCCTACGAGCAGTACTTC
CASSSEPYEQYF
>TRBJ1-1|.|TRBD1|TRBV19
TGTGCCAGTAGTACCCGGGACAGGGGGCGAATCACTGAAGCTTTCTTT
CASSTRDRGRITEAFF
>TRBJ2-3|.|TRBD2|TRBV4-1
TGCGCCAGCAGCCCACAGACTAGCGGAAAGACGGATACGCAGTATTTT
CASSPQTSGKTDTQYF
>TRBJ1-5|.|TRBD1|TRBV2
TGTGCCAGCAGAGGACAGGGGAGCCCTAGCAATCAGCCCCAGCATTTT
CASRGQGSPSNQPQHF
>TRBJ2-2|.|TRBD2|TRBV19
TGTGCCAGTACCTCTAGCGGGGGGGCCACCGGGGAGCTGTTTTTT
CASTSSGGATGELFF
>TRBJ1-2|few|.|TRBV9
TGTGCCAGCAGCCCCTCCCCGTCTTCGGGCTACACCTTC
CASSPSPSSGYTF
>TRBJ2-1|.|.|TRBV18
TGTGCCAGCTCACCTTTGAGGGATAATGAGCAGTTCTTC
CASSPLRDNEQFF
>TRBJ1-2|.|TRBD1|TRBV6-6
TGTGCCAGCAGTTATAGGACAGGGGGGTACTATGGCTACACCTTC
CASSYRTGGYYGYTF
>TRBJ1-2|.|TRBD1|TRBV18
TGTGCCAGCTCACTTGGACAGGGATATGGCTACACCTTC
CASSLGQGYGYTF
>TRBJ2-2|once|.|TRBV7-9
TGTGCCAGCAGCTCCCTCGCCCGATATAGCACCGGGGAGCTGTTTTTT
CASSSLARYSTGELFF
>TRBJ1-2|.|.|TRBV9
TGTGCCAGCAGCGTAGGATTAGAAGCTAACTATGGCTACACCTTC
CASSVGLEANYGYTF
>TRBJ2-1|few|TRBD2|TRBV5-4
TGTGCCAGCAGCTTGGTGGGACTAGACAATGAGCAGTTCTTC
CASSLVGLDNEQFF
>TRBJ1-1|.|TRBD1|TRBV5-6
TGTGCCAGCAGCGTCACCGGGACAGACGACACTGAAGCTTTCTTT
CASSVTGTDDTEAFF
>TRBJ2-3|.|.|TRBV7-9
TGTGCCAGCAGCTTAGCTGGCAGAGATACGCAGTATTTT
CASSLAGRDTQYF
>TRBJ2-6|.|TRBD1|TRBV2
TGTGCCAGCGGTGACAGGGCTGGGGCCAACGTCCTGACTTTC
CASGDRAGANVLTF
>TRBJ2-7|.|.|TRBV19
TGTGCCAGTAGTAAAGGAGGAGTCTCCTACGAGCAGTACTTC
CASSKGGVSYEQYF
>TRBJ2-7|.|.|TRBV6-1
TGTGCCAGCAGCTCTCAACCAGACTCCTACGAGCAGTACTTC
CASSSQPDSYEQYF
>TRBJ1-3|once|.|TRBV6-5
TGTGCCAGCAGTAGACAGAGCCCCTCTGGAAACACCATATATTTT
CASSRQSPSGNTIYF